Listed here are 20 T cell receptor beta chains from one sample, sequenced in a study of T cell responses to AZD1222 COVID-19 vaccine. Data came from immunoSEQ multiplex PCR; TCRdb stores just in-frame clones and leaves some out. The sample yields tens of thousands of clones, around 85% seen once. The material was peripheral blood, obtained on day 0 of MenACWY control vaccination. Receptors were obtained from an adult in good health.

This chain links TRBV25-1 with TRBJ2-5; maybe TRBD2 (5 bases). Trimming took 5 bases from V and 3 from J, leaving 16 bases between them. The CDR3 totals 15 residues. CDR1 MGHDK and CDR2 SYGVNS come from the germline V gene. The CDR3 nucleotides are TGTGCCAGCAGTCCCGGATTTCTAGCAGAAGAGACCCAGTACTTC. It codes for CASSPGFLAEETQYF.

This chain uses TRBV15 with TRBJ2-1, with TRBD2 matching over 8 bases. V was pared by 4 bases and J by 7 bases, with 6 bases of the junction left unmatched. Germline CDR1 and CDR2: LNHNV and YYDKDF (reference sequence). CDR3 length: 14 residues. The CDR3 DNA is TGTGCCACCAGCACCCCGCGGGGGGCTAATGAGCAGTTCTTC. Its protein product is CATSTPRGANEQFF.

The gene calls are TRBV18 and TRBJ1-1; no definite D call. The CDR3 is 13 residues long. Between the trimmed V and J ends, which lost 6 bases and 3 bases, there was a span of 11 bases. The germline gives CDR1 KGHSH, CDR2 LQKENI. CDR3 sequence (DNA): TGTGCCAGCTCCAATGATCGGGACACTGAAGCTTTCTTT. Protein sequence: CASSNDRDTEAFF.

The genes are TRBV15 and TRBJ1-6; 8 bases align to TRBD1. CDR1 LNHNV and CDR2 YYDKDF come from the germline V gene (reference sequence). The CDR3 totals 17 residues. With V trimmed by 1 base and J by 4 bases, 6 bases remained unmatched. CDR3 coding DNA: TGTGCCACCAGCAGAGGGGGACAGGCGATTTATAATTCACCCCTCCACTTT. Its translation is CATSRGGQAIYNSPLHF.

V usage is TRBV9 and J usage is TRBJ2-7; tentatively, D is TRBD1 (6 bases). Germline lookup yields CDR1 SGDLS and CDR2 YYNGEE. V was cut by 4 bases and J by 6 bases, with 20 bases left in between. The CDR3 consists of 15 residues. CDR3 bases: TGTGCCAGCAGCTCCAGCAGGGGCCGGGCCTCCGAGCAGTACTTC. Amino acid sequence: CASSSSRGRASEQYF. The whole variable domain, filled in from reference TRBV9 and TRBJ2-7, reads DSGVTQTPKHLITATGQRVTLRCSPRSGDLSVYWYQQSLDQGLQFLIQYYNGEERAKGNILERFSAQQFPDLHSELNLSSLELGDSALYFCASSSSRGRASEQYFGPGTRLTVT.

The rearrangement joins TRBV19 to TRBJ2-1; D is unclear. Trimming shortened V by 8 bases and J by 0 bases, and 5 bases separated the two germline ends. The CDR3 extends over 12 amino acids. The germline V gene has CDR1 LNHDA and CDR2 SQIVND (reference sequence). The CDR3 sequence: CASASSYNEQFF. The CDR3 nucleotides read TGTGCCAGTGCAAGCTCCTACAATGAGCAGTTCTTC.

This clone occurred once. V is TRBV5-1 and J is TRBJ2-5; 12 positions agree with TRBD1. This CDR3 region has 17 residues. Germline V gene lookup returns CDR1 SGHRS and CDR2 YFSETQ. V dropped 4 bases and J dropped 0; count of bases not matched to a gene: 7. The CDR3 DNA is TGCGCCAGCAGCCCGGGACAGGGGGCACCAGACCAAGAGACCCAGTACTTC. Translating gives CASSPGQGAPDQETQYF.

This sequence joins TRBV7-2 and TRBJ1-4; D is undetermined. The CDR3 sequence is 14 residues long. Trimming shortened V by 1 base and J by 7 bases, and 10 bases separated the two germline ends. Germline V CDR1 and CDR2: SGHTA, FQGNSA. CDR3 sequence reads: CASSLGTAPEKLFF. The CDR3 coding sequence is TGTGCCAGCAGCTTAGGTACGGCGCCTGAAAAACTGTTTTTT.

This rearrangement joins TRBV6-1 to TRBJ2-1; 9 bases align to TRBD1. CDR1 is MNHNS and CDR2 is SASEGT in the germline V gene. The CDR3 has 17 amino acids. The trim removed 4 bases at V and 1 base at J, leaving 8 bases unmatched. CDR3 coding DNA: TGTGCCAGCAGTGGGTTACAGGGGGCTTGGTCCTACAATGAGCAGTTCTTC. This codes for CASSGLQGAWSYNEQFF.

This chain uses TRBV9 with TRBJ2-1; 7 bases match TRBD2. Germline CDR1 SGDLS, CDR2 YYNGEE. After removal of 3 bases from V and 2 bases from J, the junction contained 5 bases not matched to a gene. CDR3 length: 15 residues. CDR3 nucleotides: TGTGCCAGCAGCGAACGACTAGCCGCCTACAATGAGCAGTTCTTC. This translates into CASSERLAAYNEQFF.

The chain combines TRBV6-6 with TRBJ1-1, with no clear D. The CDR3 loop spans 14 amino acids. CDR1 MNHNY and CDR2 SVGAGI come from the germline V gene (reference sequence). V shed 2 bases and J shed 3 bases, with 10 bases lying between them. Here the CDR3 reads CASSYTGRDTEAFF. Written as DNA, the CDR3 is TGTGCCAGCAGTTACACCGGTAGGGACACTGAAGCTTTCTTT.

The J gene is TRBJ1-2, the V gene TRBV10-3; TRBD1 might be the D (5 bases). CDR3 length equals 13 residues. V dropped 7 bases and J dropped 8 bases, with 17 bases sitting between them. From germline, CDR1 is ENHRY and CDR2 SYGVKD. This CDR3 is CAITLEGTGGYTF. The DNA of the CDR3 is TGTGCCATCACCCTTGAGGGAACAGGAGGCTACACCTTC.

This CDR3 reads CASSTTGPAEKLFF. The CDR3 nucleotides read TGTGCCAGCAGTACAACAGGGCCGGCTGAAAAACTGTTTTTT. V is TRBV28 and J is TRBJ1-4, with D possibly matching TRBD1 (6 bases). Between the trimmed V and J ends, which lost 5 bases and 7 bases, there was a span of 14 bases. The CDR3 covers 14 residues. CDR1 is MDHEN and CDR2 is SYDVKM in the germline V gene.

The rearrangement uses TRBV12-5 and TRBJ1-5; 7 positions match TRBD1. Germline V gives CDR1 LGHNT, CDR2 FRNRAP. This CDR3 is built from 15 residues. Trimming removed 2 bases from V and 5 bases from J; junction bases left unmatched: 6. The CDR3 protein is CASGLPTGFDQPQHF. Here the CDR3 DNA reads TGTGCTAGTGGTTTGCCGACAGGGTTCGATCAGCCCCAGCATTTT.

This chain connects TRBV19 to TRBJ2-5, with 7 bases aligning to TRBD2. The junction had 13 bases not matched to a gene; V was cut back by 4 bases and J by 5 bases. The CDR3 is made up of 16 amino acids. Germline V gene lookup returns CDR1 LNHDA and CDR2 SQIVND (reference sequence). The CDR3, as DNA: TGTGCCAGTAGTACGGACCCAGGAGCGGGATCCGAGACCCAGTACTTC. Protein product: CASSTDPGAGSETQYF.

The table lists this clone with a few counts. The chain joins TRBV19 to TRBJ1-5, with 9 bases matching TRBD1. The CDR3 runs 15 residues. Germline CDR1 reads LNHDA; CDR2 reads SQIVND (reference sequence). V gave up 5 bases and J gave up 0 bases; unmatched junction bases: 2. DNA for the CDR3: TGTGCCAGTAGTGGACAGGGGAATAGCAATCAGCCCCAGCATTTT. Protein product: CASSGQGNSNQPQHF.

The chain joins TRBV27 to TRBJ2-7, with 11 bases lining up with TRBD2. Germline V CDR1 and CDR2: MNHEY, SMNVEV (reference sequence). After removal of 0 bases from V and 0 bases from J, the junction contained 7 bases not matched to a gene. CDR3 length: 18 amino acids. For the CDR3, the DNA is TGTGCCAGCAGTTTATCTAGCGGGAGGGCCTCGGGCTCCTACGAGCAGTACTTC. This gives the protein CASSLSSGRASGSYEQYF.

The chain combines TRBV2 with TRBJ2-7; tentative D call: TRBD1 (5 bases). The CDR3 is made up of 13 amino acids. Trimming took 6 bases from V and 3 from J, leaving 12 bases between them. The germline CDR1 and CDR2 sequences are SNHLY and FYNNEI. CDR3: CASRGTGGYEQYF. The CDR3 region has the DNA TGTGCCAGCAGGGGTACAGGTGGCTACGAGCAGTACTTC.

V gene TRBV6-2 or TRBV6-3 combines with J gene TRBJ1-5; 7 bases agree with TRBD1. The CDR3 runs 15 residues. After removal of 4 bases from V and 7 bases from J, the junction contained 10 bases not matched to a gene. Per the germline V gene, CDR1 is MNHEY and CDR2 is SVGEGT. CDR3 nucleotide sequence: TGTGCCAGCAGTTTTGGGACAGAACGGCACCAGCCCCAGCATTTT. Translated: CASSFGTERHQPQHF.

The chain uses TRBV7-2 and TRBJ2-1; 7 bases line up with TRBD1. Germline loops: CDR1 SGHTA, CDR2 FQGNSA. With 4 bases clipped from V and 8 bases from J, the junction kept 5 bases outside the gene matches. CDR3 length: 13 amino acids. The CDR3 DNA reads TGTGCCAGCAGCTCCAACAGGGGCGATGAGCAGTTCTTC. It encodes CASSSNRGDEQFF.